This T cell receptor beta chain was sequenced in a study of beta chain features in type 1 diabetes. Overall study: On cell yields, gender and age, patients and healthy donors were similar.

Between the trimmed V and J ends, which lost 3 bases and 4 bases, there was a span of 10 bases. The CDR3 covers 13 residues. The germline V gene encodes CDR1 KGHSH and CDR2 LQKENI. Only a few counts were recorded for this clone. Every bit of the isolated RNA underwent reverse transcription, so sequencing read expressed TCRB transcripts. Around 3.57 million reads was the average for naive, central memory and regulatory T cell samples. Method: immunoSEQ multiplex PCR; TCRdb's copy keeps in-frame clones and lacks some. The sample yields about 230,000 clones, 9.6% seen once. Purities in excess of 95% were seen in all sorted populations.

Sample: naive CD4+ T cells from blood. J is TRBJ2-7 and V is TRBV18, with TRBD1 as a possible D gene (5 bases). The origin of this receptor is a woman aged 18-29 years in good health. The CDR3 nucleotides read TGTGCCAGCTCACCCGGCAGGGAATACGAGCAGTACTTC. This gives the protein CASSPGREYEQYF.